This T cell receptor (beta chain) was sequenced for a study of blood T cell repertoires in COVID-19. Clones were read by immunoSEQ multiplex PCR, and TCRdb kept only the in-frame ones, dropping some. The data show 300,000 to 450,000 clones, more than 70% seen once. V gave up 0 bases and J gave up 6 bases; unmatched junction bases: 4. The CDR3 spans 14 residues. From germline, CDR1 is MNHEY and CDR2 SVGAGI. Sequences were obtained from PBMCs or T cells enriched from blood (not recorded which). This sequence originates from a woman aged 18-29 years who had recovered from COVID-19. This chain connects TRBV6-5 to TRBJ1-2; 7 bases align to TRBD1. CDR3 protein: CASSYSSTGDGYTF. As DNA, the CDR3 is TGTGCCAGCAGTTACTCGAGCACAGGGGATGGCTACACCTTC.